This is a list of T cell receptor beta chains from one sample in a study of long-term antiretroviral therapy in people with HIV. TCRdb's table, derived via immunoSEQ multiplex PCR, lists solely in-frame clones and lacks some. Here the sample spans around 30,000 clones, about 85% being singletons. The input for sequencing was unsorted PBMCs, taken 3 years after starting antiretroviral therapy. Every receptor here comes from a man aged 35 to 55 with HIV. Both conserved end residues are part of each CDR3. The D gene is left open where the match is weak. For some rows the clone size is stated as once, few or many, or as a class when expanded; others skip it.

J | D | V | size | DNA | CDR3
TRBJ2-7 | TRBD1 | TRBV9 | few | TGTGCCAGCAGCGGGCGGGACAGGTGGGACGAGCAGTACTTC | CASSGRDRWDEQYF
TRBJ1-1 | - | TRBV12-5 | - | TGTGCTAGTGGTTTGGAAAACCCAGGGTTCACTGAAGCTTTCTTT | CASGLENPGFTEAFF
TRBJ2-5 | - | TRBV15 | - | TGTGCCACCAGAGGGGCAGGGGCCCAAGAGACCCAGTACTTC | CATRGAGAQETQYF
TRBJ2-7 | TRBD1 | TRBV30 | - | TGTGCCTACACGACAGGGGCTTCCTACGAGCAGTACTTC | CAYTTGASYEQYF
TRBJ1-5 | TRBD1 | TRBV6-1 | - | TGTGCCAGCAGCCGGACAGGGGGTGACAATCAGCCCCAGCATTTT | CASSRTGGDNQPQHF
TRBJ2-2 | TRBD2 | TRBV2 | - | TGTGCCAGTGCTAGCCTTAAACTAGCGGGAGGGCGAGTGCTGTTTTTT | CASASLKLAGGRVLFF
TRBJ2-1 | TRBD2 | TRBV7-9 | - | TGTGCCAGCAGCCCTTCCGGGACTAGCGGGGGATCCTACAATGAGCAGTTCTTC | CASSPSGTSGGSYNEQFF
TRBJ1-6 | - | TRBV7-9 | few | TGTGCCAGCAGCCCCTTTCTCCTCCACTTT | CASSPFLLHF
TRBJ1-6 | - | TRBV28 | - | TGTGCCAGCAGCGGAACAGGGCCCTATAATTCACCCCTCCACTTT | CASSGTGPYNSPLHF
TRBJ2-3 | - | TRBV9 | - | TGTGCCAGCAGCGCCCAGGGTATCTGGGGCACAGATACGCAGTATTTT | CASSAQGIWGTDTQYF
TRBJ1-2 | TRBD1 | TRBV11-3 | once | TGTGCCAGCAGCTGGACAGGGCGAGACGGCTACACCTTC | CASSWTGRDGYTF
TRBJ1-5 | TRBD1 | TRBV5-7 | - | TGTGCCAGCAGCTTGACAATTGGACAGGGCCCATATCAGCCCCAGCATTTT | CASSLTIGQGPYQPQHF
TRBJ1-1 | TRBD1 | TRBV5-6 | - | TGTGCCAGCAGCTTGAACCGGGACAGGGGGACTGAAGCTTTCTTT | CASSLNRDRGTEAFF
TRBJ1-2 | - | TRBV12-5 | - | TGTGCTAGTGGTTTGGCCTCATTTGGCTATGGCTACACCTTC | CASGLASFGYGYTF
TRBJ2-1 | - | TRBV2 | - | TGTGCCATCCGGGTCGTCGGACAGTTCTTC | CAIRVVGQFF
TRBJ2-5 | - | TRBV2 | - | TGTGCCAGCAGGGTATACCAAGAGACCCAGTACTTC | CASRVYQETQYF
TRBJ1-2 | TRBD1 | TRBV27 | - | TGTGCCAGCAGTCCGAACAGGGGGCGTGGGGTCTATGGCTACACCTTC | CASSPNRGRGVYGYTF
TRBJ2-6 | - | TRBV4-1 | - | TGCGCCAGCAGCCGGGCTCGGACAGTTGTCTCCTCTGGGGCCAACGTCCTGACTTTC | CASSRARTVVSSGANVLTF
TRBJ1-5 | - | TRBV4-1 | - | TGCGCCAGCAGCCTAAGGGGCGGGACGCCCCAGCATTTT | CASSLRGGTPQHF
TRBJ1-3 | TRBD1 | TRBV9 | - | TGTGCCAGCAGCCCCTGGACAGGAACGCTCTCTGGAAACACCATATATTTT | CASSPWTGTLSGNTIYF
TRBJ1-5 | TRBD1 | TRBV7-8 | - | TGTGCCAGCAGCTTCGCCGGGACAGGTAAACAAAATCAGCCCCAGCATTTT | CASSFAGTGKQNQPQHF
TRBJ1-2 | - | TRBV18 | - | TGTGCCAGCTCACCGGGACTGATTCTCTATGGCTACACCTTC | CASSPGLILYGYTF
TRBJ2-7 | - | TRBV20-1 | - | TGCAGTGCTAAACAGGCCTACGAGCAGTACTTC | CSAKQAYEQYF
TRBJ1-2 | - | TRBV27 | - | TGTGCCAGCAGTCCCCCCGGAGGAGGGGAAATCTATGGCTACACCTTC | CASSPPGGGEIYGYTF
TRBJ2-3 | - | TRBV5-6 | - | TGTGCCAGCAGCTTGGAGGGTCTGGGCACAGATACGCAGTATTTT | CASSLEGLGTDTQYF
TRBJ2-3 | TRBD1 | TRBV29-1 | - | TGCAGCGTGGGACAGGCGGTTTACACAGATACGCAGTATTTT | CSVGQAVYTDTQYF
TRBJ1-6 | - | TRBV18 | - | TGTGCCAGCTCACCGAGGGAGGGCTCCTATAATTCACCCCTCCACTTT | CASSPREGSYNSPLHF
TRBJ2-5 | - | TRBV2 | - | TGTGCCAGCGAACGTCCGGAAGAGACCCAGTACTTC | CASERPEETQYF
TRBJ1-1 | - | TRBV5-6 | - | TGTGCCAGCAGCTTCGTCCAAGGATTAGGCGTTAACACTGAAGCTTTCTTT | CASSFVQGLGVNTEAFF
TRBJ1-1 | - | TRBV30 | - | TGTGCCTGGAGTGTATTTGCGGGAAACACTGAAGCTTTCTTT | CAWSVFAGNTEAFF
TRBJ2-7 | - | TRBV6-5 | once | TGTGCCAGCAGTTACGCTCAGAGCCTGGTAGAGCAGTACTTC | CASSYAQSLVEQYF
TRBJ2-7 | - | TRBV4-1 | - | TGCGCCAGCAGCCAAGAACCTCCGGGACTTGACTACGAGCAATACTTC | CASSQEPPGLDYEQYF
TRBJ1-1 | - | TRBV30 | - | TGTGCCTGGAGTGTACTAGCGAACACTGAAGCTTTCTTT | CAWSVLANTEAFF
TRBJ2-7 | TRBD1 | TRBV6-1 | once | TGTGCCAGCAGTGAAGACCTGGACAGGGTAACCTACGAGCAGTACTTC | CASSEDLDRVTYEQYF
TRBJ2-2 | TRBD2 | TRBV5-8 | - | TGTGCCAGCCCCAAAAGCGGGAGGGCCGTCACCGGGGAGCTGTTTTTT | CASPKSGRAVTGELFF
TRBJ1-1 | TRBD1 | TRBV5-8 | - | TGTGCCAGCAGCTTGGGACAGGGATTGAACACTGAAGCTTTCTTT | CASSLGQGLNTEAFF
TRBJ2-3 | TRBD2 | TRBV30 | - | TGTGCCTGGAGGTCTAGCGGGGGACCTAGCACAGATACGCAGTATTTT | CAWRSSGGPSTDTQYF
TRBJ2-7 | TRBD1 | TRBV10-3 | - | TGTGCCACGCGCCGGGACAGTTCCTACGAGCAGTACTTC | CATRRDSSYEQYF
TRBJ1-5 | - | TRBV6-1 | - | TGTGCCAGCAGTGAATGGATCAGGGACGCTGGTCAGCCCCAGCATTTT | CASSEWIRDAGQPQHF
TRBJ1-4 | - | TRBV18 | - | TGTGCCAGCTCACCCCGAGACGGGCTAGGCGAAAAACTGTTTTTT | CASSPRDGLGEKLFF
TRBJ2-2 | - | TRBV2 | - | TGTGCCAGCAAAGGGGAGCTGTTTTTT | CASKGELFF
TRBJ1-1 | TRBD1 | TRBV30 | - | TGTGCCTGGAGTCAAACAGGGGGCACTGAAGCTTTCTTT | CAWSQTGGTEAFF
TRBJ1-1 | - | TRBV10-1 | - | TGCGCCAGCAGTGATGTCCCAACAGGCCCGAACACTGAAGCTTTCTTT | CASSDVPTGPNTEAFF
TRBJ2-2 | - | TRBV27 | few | TGTGCCAGCAGCCTGACAGCAGGCACCGGGGAGCTGTTTTTT | CASSLTAGTGELFF